The T cell receptor (beta chain) under discussion was sequenced for a study of PD-L1 blockade in urothelial cancer. Study background: Prior exposure to chemotherapy in patients amounted to 0 to 3 regimens received. Timepoints chosen for blood analysis were 3 weeks (second dose) and 6 weeks after treatment start.

Germline values: CDR1 SGHNT, CDR2 YYREEE (reference sequence). This CDR3 comprises 16 residues. The V segment lost 0 bases and the J segment 9 bases; nucleotides outside the gene matches: 12. The data were produced by immunoSEQ multiplex PCR, yet TCRdb's version contains in-frame clones alone and is incomplete. The sample has 100,000 to 150,000 clones; approximately 84% are singletons. Time point reported: pretreatment peripheral blood. This clone was seen a few times. As yet, its antigen is unknown. Broader study findings: At 3 weeks on treatment, tumor-associated clones expanded more with durable benefit.

The starting material was PBMCs, obtained around atezolizumab (anti-PD-L1) treatment. This chain uses TRBV5-4 with TRBJ2-1; 7 positions match TRBD2. The source is a man between 50 and 59 years old with urothelial cancer. CDR3 loop: CASSLVGGRGVIEQFF. The DNA for the CDR3 is TGTGCCAGCAGCTTGGTCGGCGGGAGAGGAGTTATTGAGCAGTTCTTC.